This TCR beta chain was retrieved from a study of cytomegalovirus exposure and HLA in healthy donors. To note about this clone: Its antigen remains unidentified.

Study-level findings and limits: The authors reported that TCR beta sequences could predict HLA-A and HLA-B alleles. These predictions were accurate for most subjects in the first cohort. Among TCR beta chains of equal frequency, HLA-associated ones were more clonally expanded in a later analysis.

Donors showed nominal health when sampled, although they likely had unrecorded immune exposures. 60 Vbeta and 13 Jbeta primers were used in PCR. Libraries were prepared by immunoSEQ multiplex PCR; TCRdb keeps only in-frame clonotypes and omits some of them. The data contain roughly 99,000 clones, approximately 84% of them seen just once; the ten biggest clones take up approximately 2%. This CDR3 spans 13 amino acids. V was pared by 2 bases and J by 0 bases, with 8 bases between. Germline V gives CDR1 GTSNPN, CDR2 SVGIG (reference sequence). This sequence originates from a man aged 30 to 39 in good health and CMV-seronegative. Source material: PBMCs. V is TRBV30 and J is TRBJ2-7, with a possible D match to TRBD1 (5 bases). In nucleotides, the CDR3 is TGTGCCTGGAGTTCAGGGTTCTCCTACGAGCAGTACTTC. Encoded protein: CAWSSGFSYEQYF. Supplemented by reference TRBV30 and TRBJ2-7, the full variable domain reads SQTIHQWPATLVQPVGSPLSLECTVEGTSNPNLYWYRQAAGRGLQLLFYSVGIGQISSEVPQNLSASRPQDRQFILSSKKLLLSDSGFYLCAWSSGFSYEQYFGPGTRLTVT.